This entry lists 10 T cell receptor beta chains sequenced from one sample in a study of CD8 T cells in ankylosing spondylitis. TCRdb used MiXCR to reprocess the 5' RACE reads, holding one entry per CDR3 protein. The sample comprises 150,000 to 200,000 distinct CDR3 sequences, about a third of which are singletons, and 4.5% to 6% rests with the top ten. Material: synovial fluid, either unsorted or a sorted T cell fraction (not recorded which). The receptors were gathered from a male donor with ankylosing spondylitis.

At least ten counts were recorded for this clonotype. The chain uses TRBV2 and TRBJ1-4; D gene unclear. CDR3 length: 14 amino acids. The V end lost 10 bases, the J end lost 8 bases, and 20 bases lay between the germline ends. The V gene's germline CDR1 is SNHLY and CDR2 FYNNEI. CDR3 region: CATPSGPEQEKLFF. DNA of the CDR3: TGTGCCACTCCTTCAGGCCCGGAGCAGGAAAAACTGTTTTTT.

The chain is built from TRBV6-5 and TRBJ1-1, with D perhaps matching TRBD1 (5 bases). Deletions cut 7 bases from V and 4 bases from J, with 10 bases between. CDR3 length: 12 residues. CDR1 and CDR2 from the germline V gene are MNHEY and SVGAGI. The CDR3, as DNA: TGTGCCAGCAATACGGGGGGCACTGAAGCTTTCTTT. Protein sequence: CASNTGGTEAFF.

This clonotype was counted a single time. The chain joins TRBV20-1 to TRBJ2-2; D remains unclear. Germline V gives CDR1 DFQATT, CDR2 SNEGSKA (reference sequence). Trimming stripped 2 bases from V and 4 bases from J, with 14 bases between. CDR3 length: 15 amino acids. The chain's CDR3 is CSARHTRKSTGELFF. The CDR3 coding sequence is TGCAGTGCTAGACATACACGGAAATCCACCGGGGAGCTGTTTTTT.

This clonotype was seen only a few times. CDR3 bases: TGTGCCAGCAGGTCTAGCGGGATGAACACCGGGGAGCTGTTTTTT. As protein: CASRSSGMNTGELFF. V usage is TRBV11-2 and J usage is TRBJ2-2, with TRBD2 matching 9 bases. CDR1 SGHAT and CDR2 FQNNGV come from the germline V gene. The J segment lost 1 base and the V segment lost 6 bases, leaving 3 bases of the junction unmatched. CDR3 length equals 15 residues.

The rearrangement uses TRBV27 and TRBJ1-1; 7 nucleotides line up with TRBD1. This CDR3 has 15 amino acids. Germline loops: CDR1 MNHEY, CDR2 SMNVEV (reference sequence). V trimming: 2 bases; J trimming: 1 base; junction bases outside the gene matches: 4. In DNA form, the CDR3 reads TGTGCCAGCAGTTTAGGAGGACAGGCGAACACTGAAGCTTTCTTT. Its translation is CASSLGGQANTEAFF.

This clonotype appeared many times. The chain recombines TRBV28 with TRBJ2-2; D unclear. CDR3 size: 14 residues. Per the germline V gene, CDR1 is MDHEN and CDR2 is SYDVKM. The V end lost 2 bases, the J end lost 3 bases, and 7 bases lay between the germline ends. Here the CDR3 DNA reads TGTGCCAGCAGTTTAAGCGAGGACACCGGGGAGCTGTTTTTT. As protein: CASSLSEDTGELFF.

This clonotype appeared many times. The chain uses TRBV5-1 and TRBJ2-6, with unresolved D. Germline values: CDR1 SGHRS, CDR2 YFSETQ. Trimming stripped 0 bases from V and 0 bases from J, with 1 base between. The CDR3 has 14 residues. The CDR3 region is CASSLGSGANVLTF. The CDR3 nucleotides are TGCGCCAGCAGCTTGGGCTCTGGGGCCAACGTCCTGACTTTC.

This clonotype has ten or more counts. The chain uses TRBV7-2 and TRBJ2-1; TRBD2 matches at 7 bases. The CDR3 length is 15 residues. With V trimmed by 1 base and J by 0 bases, 0 bases remained unmatched. From germline, CDR1 is SGHTA and CDR2 FQGNSA. CDR3 amino acids: CASSLGTSSYNEQFF. In DNA, the CDR3 is TGTGCCAGCAGCTTAGGGACTAGCTCCTACAATGAGCAGTTCTTC.

This clonotype was counted at least ten times. V gene TRBV4-1 combines with J gene TRBJ2-2; no clear D. The V end lost 5 bases, the J end lost 1 base, and 8 bases lay between the germline ends. Germline V gene data show CDR1 as MGHRA and CDR2 as YSYEKL. CDR3 size: 14 residues. CDR3 loop: CASSSPLNTGELFF. CDR3 DNA sequence: TGCGCCAGCAGCTCCCCCCTGAACACCGGGGAGCTGTTTTTT.

This chain links TRBV9 with TRBJ2-3, with TRBD2 matching 10 bases. Trimming took 4 bases from V and 4 from J; bases not matched to a gene: 9. Germline CDR1 reads SGDLS; CDR2 reads YYNGEE. The CDR3 extends over 16 amino acids. The CDR3 bases are TGTGCCAGCAGCCCCCGGACTAGCGGAGCGCCAGATACGCAGTATTTT. It translates to CASSPRTSGAPDTQYF. The full variable domain, rest sourced from reference TRBV9 and TRBJ2-3, is DSGVTQTPKHLITATGQRVTLRCSPRSGDLSVYWYQQSLDQGLQFLIQYYNGEERAKGNILERFSAQQFPDLHSELNLSSLELGDSALYFCASSPRTSGAPDTQYFGPGTRLTVL.